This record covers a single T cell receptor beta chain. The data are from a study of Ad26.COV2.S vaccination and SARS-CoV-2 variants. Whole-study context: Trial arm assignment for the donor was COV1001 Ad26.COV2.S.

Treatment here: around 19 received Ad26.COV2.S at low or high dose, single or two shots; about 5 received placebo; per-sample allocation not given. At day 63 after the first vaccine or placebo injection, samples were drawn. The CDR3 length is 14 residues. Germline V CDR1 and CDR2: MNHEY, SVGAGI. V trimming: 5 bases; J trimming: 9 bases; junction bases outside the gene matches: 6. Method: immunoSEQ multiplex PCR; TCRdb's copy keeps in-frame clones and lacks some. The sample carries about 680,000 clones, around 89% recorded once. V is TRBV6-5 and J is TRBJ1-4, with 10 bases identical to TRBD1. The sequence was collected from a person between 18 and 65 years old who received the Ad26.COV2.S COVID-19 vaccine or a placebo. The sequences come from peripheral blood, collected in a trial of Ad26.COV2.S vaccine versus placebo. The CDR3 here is CASSPGQGWQKLFF. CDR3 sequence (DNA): TGTGCCAGCAGTCCGGGACAGGGGTGGCAAAAACTGTTTTTT.